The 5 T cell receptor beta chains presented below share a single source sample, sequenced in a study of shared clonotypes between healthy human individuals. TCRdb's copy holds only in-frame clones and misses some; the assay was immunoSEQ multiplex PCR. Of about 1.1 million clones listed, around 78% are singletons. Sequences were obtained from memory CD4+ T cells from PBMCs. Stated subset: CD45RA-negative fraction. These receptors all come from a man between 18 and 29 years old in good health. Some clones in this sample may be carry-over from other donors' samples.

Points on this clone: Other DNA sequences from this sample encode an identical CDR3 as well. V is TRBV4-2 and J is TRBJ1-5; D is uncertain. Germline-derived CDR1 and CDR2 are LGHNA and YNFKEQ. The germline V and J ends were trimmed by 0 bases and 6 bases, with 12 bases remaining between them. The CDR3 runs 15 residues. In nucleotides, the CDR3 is TGTGCCAGCAGCCAAGATCCAGGTTCTGGTCAGCCCCAGCATTTT. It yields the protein CASSQDPGSGQPQHF.

The CDR3 DNA is TGTGCCAGTAGTATGGCGCGTGCTAGCACAGATACGCAGTATTTT. Its protein product is CASSMARASTDTQYF. The chain has TRBV19 and TRBJ2-3; no definite D call. The CDR3 runs 15 residues. Germline V CDR1 and CDR2: LNHDA, SQIVND (reference sequence). V was shortened by 3 bases and J by 0 bases, with 10 bases between the two germline ends.

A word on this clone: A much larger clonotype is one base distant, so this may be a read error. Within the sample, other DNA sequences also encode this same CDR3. The CDR3 region has the DNA TGTGCCAGCATGGGCCCCCCCCGTGCGGAGACCCAGTACTTC. It yields the protein CASMGPPRAETQYF. The chain links TRBV2 to TRBJ2-5, with unresolved D. The CDR3 is made up of 14 amino acids. Germline V gene sequence: CDR1 SNHLY, CDR2 FYNNEI. The V end lost 7 bases, the J end lost 5 bases, and 17 bases lay between the germline ends.

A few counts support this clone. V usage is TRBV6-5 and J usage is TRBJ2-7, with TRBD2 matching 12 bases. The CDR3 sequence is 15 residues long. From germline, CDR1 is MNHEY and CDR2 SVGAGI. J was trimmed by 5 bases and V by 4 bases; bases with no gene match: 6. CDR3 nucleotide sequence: TGTGCCAGCAGTTCTCCTAGCGGGAGGGGCGACGAGCAGTACTTC. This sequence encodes CASSSPSGRGDEQYF.

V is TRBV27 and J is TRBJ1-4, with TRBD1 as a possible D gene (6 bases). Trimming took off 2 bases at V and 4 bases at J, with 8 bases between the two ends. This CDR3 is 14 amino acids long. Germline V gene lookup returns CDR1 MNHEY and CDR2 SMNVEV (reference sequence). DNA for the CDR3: TGTGCCAGCAGTTTAGCGGACAGTAATGAAAAACTGTTTTTT. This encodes CASSLADSNEKLFF.